This T cell receptor beta chain was recovered during a study of cytomegalovirus exposure and HLA in healthy donors. These donors, healthy bone marrow donors, were studied. Notes on this clone: What it binds is unknown.

Whole-study findings and limits: Later work found most CMV-associated TCR beta chains apparently HLA-restricted.

Both 60 Vbeta primers and 13 Jbeta primers went into the PCR. Profiling relied on immunoSEQ multiplex PCR, and the TCRdb table lists in-frame clones only, not all of them. The table shows roughly 180,000 clones, with about 85% occurring only once. V lost 5 bases, J lost 4 bases, and 3 bases stayed unmatched. The length of the CDR3 is 13 residues. The germline gives CDR1 SGHRS, CDR2 YFSETQ. This chain joins TRBV5-1 and TRBJ2-1, with 7 positions matching TRBD2. The specimen was PBMCs. This TCR came from a boy between 2 and 10 years old in good health and CMV-seronegative. As DNA, the CDR3 is TGCGCCAGCAGGGCTAGCGGATACAATGAGCAGTTCTTC. It translates to CASRASGYNEQFF.